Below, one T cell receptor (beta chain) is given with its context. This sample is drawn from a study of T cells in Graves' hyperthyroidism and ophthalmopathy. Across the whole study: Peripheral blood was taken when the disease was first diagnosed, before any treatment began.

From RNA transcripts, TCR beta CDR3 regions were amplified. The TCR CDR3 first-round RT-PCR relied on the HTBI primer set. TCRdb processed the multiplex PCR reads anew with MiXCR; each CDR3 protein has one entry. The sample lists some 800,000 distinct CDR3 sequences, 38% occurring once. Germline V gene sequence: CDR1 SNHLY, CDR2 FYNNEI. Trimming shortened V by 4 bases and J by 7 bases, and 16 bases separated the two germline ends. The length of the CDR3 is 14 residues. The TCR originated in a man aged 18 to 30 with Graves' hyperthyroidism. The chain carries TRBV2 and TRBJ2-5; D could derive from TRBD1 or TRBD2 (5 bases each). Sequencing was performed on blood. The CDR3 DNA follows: TGTGCCAGCAGTGCCGGGACCATAGAGGGGACCCAGTACTTC. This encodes CASSAGTIEGTQYF.